The clone carrying this T cell receptor (beta chain) appeared many times. This sample was taken from a study of blood T cells in healthy people across ages. Primed by a sample-barcoded 5' primer and a J-beta primer mix, a second PCR proceeded for 7 to 11 cycles. MiXCR, applied by TCRdb to the 5' RACE reads, yields one record per CDR3 protein. The sample lists about 720,000 distinct CDR3 sequences; 20% to 25% were seen once. The CDR3 has 13 amino acids. CDR1 and CDR2 (germline): SGHKS, YYEKEE (reference sequence). The V end lost 1 base, the J end lost 3 bases, and 7 bases lay between the germline ends.

This TCR was recovered from a man in his 70s in good health. This rearrangement joins TRBV5-5 to TRBJ2-5; D gene ambiguous. Sequences were obtained from blood. The CDR3 loop is CASSLMSEETQYF. The CDR3 DNA reads TGTGCCAGCAGCTTGATGTCGGAAGAGACCCAGTACTTC.